The 4 T cell receptor beta chains listed next were all sequenced from one sample in a study of blood T cell repertoires in COVID-19. Sequenced by immunoSEQ multiplex PCR; TCRdb stores in-frame clones only, minus some. Of 84,000 or so clones listed, just under 85% are singletons. Sequences were obtained from peripheral blood. These receptors came from a woman between 70 and 85 years old with active or convalescent COVID-19.

The chain couples TRBV19 to TRBJ2-5; 12 bases fit TRBD2. Looked up from germline, CDR1 is LNHDA and CDR2 is SQIVND (reference sequence). This CDR3 is 15 amino acids long. V shed 4 bases and J 5 bases; nucleotides not matched to a gene: 5. CDR3 region: CASSNGLAGHETQYF. Written as DNA, the CDR3 is TGTGCCAGTAGTAACGGACTAGCGGGGCACGAGACCCAGTACTTC.

The chain combines TRBV19 with TRBJ1-1; D is unclear. Trimming stripped 3 bases from V and 6 bases from J, with 14 bases between. Germline CDR1 is LNHDA and CDR2 is SQIVND (reference sequence). There are 14 residues in the CDR3. The CDR3 is CASSILAEGAEAFF. The CDR3 DNA sequence: TGTGCCAGTAGTATTCTCGCGGAGGGAGCTGAAGCTTTCTTT.

The V call is TRBV29-1, the J call TRBJ1-2; TRBD1 might be the D (5 bases). CDR3 length equals 11 residues. Germline CDR1 reads SQVTM; CDR2 reads ANQGSEA. Trimming removed 7 bases from V and 5 bases from J, with 11 bases in between. CDR3 amino acids: CSARQRYGYTF. Here the CDR3 DNA reads TGCAGCGCTCGACAGAGGTATGGCTACACCTTC.

The J gene is TRBJ1-4, the V gene TRBV4-3, with a tentative D call TRBD1 (5 bases). The CDR3 consists of 16 residues. Germline CDR1 is LGHNA and CDR2 is YSLEER. V was pared by 0 bases and J by 5 bases, with 13 bases between. The CDR3 sequence: CASSQDPGTLNEKLFF. The DNA for the CDR3 is TGCGCCAGCAGCCAAGATCCCGGGACTTTAAATGAAAAACTGTTTTTT.